This is a list of T cell receptor beta chains from one sample in a study of OX40 agonist ivuxolimab in advanced cancers. Data came from immunoSEQ multiplex PCR; TCRdb stores just in-frame clones and leaves some out. Of about 49,000 clones listed, about 88% were seen once; the top ten hold more than 1.5%. This specimen was CD4+ or CD8+ T cells sorted from blood, taken in a trial of the OX40 agonist ivuxolimab. The source of these receptors is an adult with an advanced solid tumor such as melanoma, head and neck, liver or kidney cancer. The CDR3 runs from the conserved cysteine through the conserved F or W. A D gene is named only where the DNA matches it firmly. Not all rows give a size; the values are once, few, many and, for expanded clones, a class.

v_gene,abundance,d_gene,j_gene,CDR3aa,CDR3nt
TRBV10-3,-,-,TRBJ2-5,CAISQTGEVGETQYF,TGTGCCATATCGCAAACGGGAGAAGTCGGTGAGACCCAGTACTTC
TRBV7-2,-,-,TRBJ1-3,CASSRLEGDTIYF,TGTGCCAGCAGCCGACTAGAGGGGGACACCATATATTTT
TRBV6-5,-,-,TRBJ2-1,CASSSQVGGSYNEQFF,TGTGCCAGCAGTTCCCAAGTTGGTGGCTCCTACAATGAGCAGTTCTTC
TRBV28,-,-,TRBJ1-2,CASSPSWNYGYTF,TGTGCCAGCAGTCCTAGTTGGAACTATGGCTACACCTTC
TRBV28,-,-,TRBJ1-1,CASSRSTEAFF,TGTGCCAGCAGCCGAAGTACTGAAGCTTTCTTT
TRBV7-8,-,-,TRBJ2-7,CASRETRSTYEQYF,TGTGCCAGCAGGGAGACTAGGTCTACCTACGAGCAGTACTTC
TRBV7-9,medium-sized,-,TRBJ2-7,CASSSLQGDLGEQYF,TGTGCCAGCAGCTCACTCCAAGGCGACCTGGGGGAGCAGTACTTC
TRBV29-1,-,TRBD1,TRBJ2-7,CSATGQGAAEQYF,TGCAGCGCTACGGGACAGGGGGCCGCCGAGCAGTACTTC
TRBV2,-,TRBD1,TRBJ1-6,CASSRTGVNSPLHF,TGTGCCAGCAGTAGGACAGGGGTTAATTCACCCCTCCACTTT
TRBV5-1,-,TRBD2,TRBJ2-7,CASSLGLAGLYEQYF,TGCGCCAGCAGCCTGGGACTAGCGGGGCTCTACGAGCAGTACTTC
TRBV11-2,-,-,TRBJ1-2,CASSSDLANYGYTF,TGTGCCAGCAGCTCGGACCTAGCTAACTATGGCTACACCTTC
TRBV29-1,-,-,TRBJ2-7,CSVGKDSRTYEQYF,TGCAGCGTTGGTAAGGACAGCCGTACCTACGAGCAGTACTTC
TRBV7-8,-,-,TRBJ2-7,CASSLTQQGGGDEQYF,TGTGCCAGCAGCTTAACCCAACAGGGTGGCGGCGACGAGCAGTACTTC
TRBV4-3,-,-,TRBJ2-7,CASSQDPQNSYEQYF,TGCGCCAGCAGCCAAGATCCACAGAACTCCTACGAGCAGTACTTC
TRBV5-6,few,TRBD1,TRBJ2-3,CASSSSATGTTADTQYF,TGTGCCAGCAGCTCATCCGCGACAGGGACAACTGCAGATACGCAGTATTTT
TRBV4-3,once,-,TRBJ2-7,CASSQEGQVGGETYEQYF,TGCGCCAGCAGCCAAGAAGGTCAGGTAGGAGGGGAAACCTACGAGCAGTACTTC
TRBV30,-,-,TRBJ2-6,CALLGLGAGANVLTF,TGTGCTTTGCTGGGGTTGGGGGCTGGGGCCAACGTCCTGACTTTC
TRBV7-2,-,TRBD2,TRBJ2-7,CASSYVGGLAGDEQYF,TGTGCCAGCAGCTATGTAGGAGGACTAGCGGGAGACGAGCAGTACTTC
TRBV4-1,-,-,TRBJ2-1,CASSGVGLQKQFF,TGCGCCAGCAGCGGGGTAGGACTTCAGAAGCAGTTCTTC
TRBV5-1,-,-,TRBJ2-7,CASSLGSGDSYEQYF,TGCGCCAGCAGCTTAGGTTCAGGTGACTCCTACGAGCAGTACTTC
TRBV4-1,-,-,TRBJ2-6,CASRSSGANVLTF,TGCGCCAGCAGGAGCTCTGGGGCCAACGTCCTGACTTTC
TRBV5-4,-,-,TRBJ2-2,CASSLGGGELFF,TGTGCCAGCAGCTTGGGGGGCGGGGAGCTGTTTTTT
TRBV6-1,-,TRBD2,TRBJ2-2,CASRPAGGGTGELFF,TGTGCCAGCAGACCAGCGGGAGGGGGCACCGGGGAGCTGTTTTTT
TRBV4-1,-,TRBD1,TRBJ1-4,CASSQDKGAGANEKLFF,TGCGCCAGCAGCCAAGATAAGGGGGCGGGGGCTAATGAAAAACTGTTTTTT
TRBV7-9,-,TRBD2,TRBJ2-1,CASSRDGGTSGSFVRLVFF,TGTGCCAGCAGCCGAGATGGAGGGACTAGCGGGAGTTTTGTGCGATTGGTGTTCTTC
TRBV13,few,-,TRBJ2-2,CASSFYTGELFF,TGTGCCAGCAGCTTCTATACCGGGGAGCTGTTTTTT
TRBV29-1,-,TRBD2,TRBJ2-1,CSVDGGRSNEQFF,TGCAGCGTTGACGGGGGGAGGAGTAATGAGCAGTTCTTC
TRBV2,-,-,TRBJ1-1,CASAREGTEAFF,TGTGCCAGCGCGAGGGAGGGCACTGAAGCTTTCTTT